This T cell receptor (beta chain) was retrieved from a study of shared clonotypes between healthy human individuals. Study details: Per donor, CD8 memory used one plate, CD8 naive used two, CD4 memory used three and CD4 naive used three.

This clone has just one count. The protocol was immunoSEQ multiplex PCR, while the TCRdb copy is restricted to in-frame clones and leaves out a portion. Among nearly 1,000,000 clones, around 80% were seen once, and the ten largest hold roughly 1.5%. V dropped 2 bases and J dropped 9 bases, with 14 bases sitting between them. The CDR3 consists of 14 residues. CDR1 KGHSH and CDR2 LQKENI come from the germline V gene. The TCR originated in a man in his late teens or twenties in good health. Sequenced material: memory CD4+ T cells sorted from blood. Subset noted: CD45RA-negative fraction. The chain links TRBV18 to TRBJ2-1, with D unresolved. CDR3 in DNA: TGTGCCAGCTCACCAGCGACTTCTCTTAGTGAGCAGTTCTTC. This encodes CASSPATSLSEQFF.